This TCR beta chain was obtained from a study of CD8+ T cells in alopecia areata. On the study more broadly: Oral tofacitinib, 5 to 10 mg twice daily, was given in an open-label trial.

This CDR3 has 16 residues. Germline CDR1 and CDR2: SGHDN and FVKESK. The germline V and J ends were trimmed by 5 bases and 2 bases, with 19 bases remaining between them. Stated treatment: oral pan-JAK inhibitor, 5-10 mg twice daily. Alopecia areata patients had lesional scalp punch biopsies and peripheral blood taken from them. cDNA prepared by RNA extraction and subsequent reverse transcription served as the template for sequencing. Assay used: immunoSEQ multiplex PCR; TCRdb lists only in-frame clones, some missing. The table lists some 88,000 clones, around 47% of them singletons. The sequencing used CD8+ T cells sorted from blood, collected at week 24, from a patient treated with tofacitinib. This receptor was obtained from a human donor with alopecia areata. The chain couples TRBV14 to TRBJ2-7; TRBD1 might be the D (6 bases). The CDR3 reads CASSSRGQGLTYEQYF. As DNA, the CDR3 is TGTGCCAGCAGCTCTCGGGGCCAGGGGCTGACCTACGAGCAGTACTTC.